This entry lists 20 T cell receptor beta chains sequenced from one sample in a study of blood T cell repertoires in COVID-19 (dated by TCRdb to 2020 to 2021). The protocol used for the library was the immunoSEQ multiplex PCR assay. The immuneACCESS repertoire file appears here via TCRdb, limited to in-frame rearrangements. These files lack a portion of the clones; in checked studies, under half of the deficit traces to unresolved V genes, and the cause of the others is not known. This sample has about 68,000 clones in its table, and around nine tenths of those were observed once. Around 2% of the sample comes from the top ten. Sequencing used peripheral blood. These receptors came from a human donor in a cohort sampled during active COVID-19.

The J gene is TRBJ1-2, the V gene TRBV29-1; D might be TRBD1 (5 bases). The CDR3 runs 14 residues. The germline CDR1 and CDR2 sequences are SQVTM and ANQGSEA. V was cut by 5 bases and J by 6 bases, with 19 bases left in between. The CDR3 region is CSVKGFTKGHGYTF. The DNA for the CDR3 is TGCAGCGTTAAGGGATTTACGAAGGGGCATGGCTACACCTTC.

The gene calls are TRBV3-1 (or the pseudogene TRBV3-2) and TRBJ2-3; no firm D call. The CDR3 loop spans 15 amino acids. The germline gives CDR1 LGHDT, CDR2 YNNKEL (reference sequence). V was cut by 1 base and J by 0 bases, with 8 bases left in between. The CDR3 here is CASSQVSGSTDTQYF. The CDR3 bases are TGTGCCAGCAGCCAAGTTTCTGGCAGCACAGATACGCAGTATTTT.

The chain carries TRBV6-5 and TRBJ2-3; the match to TRBD2 covers 8 bases. The J segment lost 0 bases and the V segment lost 2 bases, leaving 4 bases of the junction unmatched. The CDR3 runs 16 residues. The germline CDR1 and CDR2 sequences are MNHEY and SVGAGI. For the CDR3, the DNA is TGTGCCAGCAGTTACGGGGGCGGGGGGAGCACAGATACGCAGTATTTT. Its protein is CASSYGGGGSTDTQYF.

The V and J genes are TRBV2 and TRBJ2-7; a weak D match, TRBD2 (6 bases). Trimming removed 6 bases at V and 4 bases at J, with 19 bases between. Germline V gene lookup returns CDR1 SNHLY and CDR2 FYNNEI. The CDR3 totals 15 residues. The CDR3 is CASSRTKGGAYEQYF. The CDR3 DNA is TGTGCCAGCAGCAGGACTAAGGGCGGAGCTTACGAGCAGTACTTC.

The chain carries TRBV7-9 and TRBJ2-1; perhaps TRBD1 as D (7 bases). V shed 0 bases and J shed 6 bases, with 18 bases lying between them. Germline V gene sequence: CDR1 SEHNR, CDR2 FQNEAQ (reference sequence). The CDR3 sequence is 17 residues long. The CDR3 loop is CASSLAFWAGGSNEQFF. The CDR3, as DNA: TGTGCCAGCAGCTTAGCGTTTTGGGCAGGGGGGAGCAATGAGCAGTTCTTC.

The chain is built from TRBV27 and TRBJ2-4; possible D gene TRBD2, 6 bases. V lost 3 bases, J lost 6 bases, and 18 bases lay in between. Germline V CDR1 and CDR2: MNHEY, SMNVEV (reference sequence). CDR3 length: 16 residues. CDR3 coding DNA: TGTGCCAGCAGTTTGAGCGACCCCGCGCGGGGAAACATTCAGTACTTC. Protein product: CASSLSDPARGNIQYF.

The V call is TRBV4-2, the J call TRBJ2-7, with TRBD1 matching over 9 bases. The CDR3 sequence is 14 residues long. Germline lookup yields CDR1 LGHNA and CDR2 YNFKEQ. Trimming at V came to 1 base and at J to 10 bases, leaving 8 bases not matched to a gene. In DNA form, the CDR3 reads TGTGCCAGCAGCCAAGGGTCGGGACAGGGAATACAGTACTTC. It specifies CASSQGSGQGIQYF.

This rearrangement joins TRBV5-4 to TRBJ1-1; 7 bases are shared with TRBD1. The CDR3 extends over 18 amino acids. The ends lost 4 bases at V and 8 bases at J; junction bases unmatched: 23. Germline V gene data show CDR1 as SGHNT and CDR2 as YYREEE (reference sequence). Here the CDR3 DNA reads TGTGCCAGCAGCCCCCGACAGGGCACAAAAACTCCAGACCCAGAAGCTTTCTTT. Translation: CASSPRQGTKTPDPEAFF.

The rearrangement links TRBV25-1 to TRBJ1-1, with D perhaps TRBD1 (6 bases). Germline CDR1 and CDR2: MGHDK and SYGVNS. The CDR3 is 14 residues long. Trimming stripped 4 bases from V and 4 bases from J, with 13 bases between. CDR3 protein: CASSVGRGVTEAFF. DNA of the CDR3: TGTGCCAGCAGTGTCGGGAGGGGGGTCACTGAAGCTTTCTTT.

The chain carries TRBV28 and TRBJ1-6, with 8 bases matching TRBD1. This CDR3 is built from 13 residues. J lost 10 bases, V lost 7 bases, and 6 bases had no gene match. CDR1 is MDHEN and CDR2 is SYDVKM in the germline V gene. CDR3: CASKGDRNSPLHF. In nucleotides, the CDR3 is TGTGCCAGCAAAGGGGACAGGAACTCACCCCTCCACTTT.

This sequence joins TRBV18 and TRBJ1-1, with 8 bases fitting TRBD1. Germline CDR1 and CDR2: KGHSH and LQKENI. This CDR3 contains 14 residues. The ends lost 3 bases at V and 7 bases at J; junction bases unmatched: 7. The CDR3 DNA is TGTGCCAGCTCACCCCCGACAGGGGCGTATGAAGCTTTCTTT. It is translated as CASSPPTGAYEAFF.

V is TRBV7-2 and J is TRBJ2-2, with 7 nucleotides matching TRBD1. Trimming at V came to 5 bases and at J to 3 bases, leaving 3 bases not matched to a gene. Germline loops: CDR1 SGHTA, CDR2 FQGNSA. This CDR3 comprises 14 residues. CDR3 DNA sequence: TGTGCCAGCAGCAGGGACAGCTACACCGGGGAGCTGTTTTTT. This codes for CASSRDSYTGELFF.

The genes are TRBV28 and TRBJ2-7; 12 bases agree with TRBD1. The CDR3 is 16 residues long. V gave up 6 bases and J gave up 5 bases; unmatched junction bases: 11. Germline V gives CDR1 MDHEN, CDR2 SYDVKM. Written as DNA, the CDR3 is TGTGCCAGCAGGACCCCTTTAGGGACAGGGGGCGACGAGCAGTACTTC. Translation gives CASRTPLGTGGDEQYF.

The V gene is TRBV19, the J gene TRBJ1-5, with D possibly being TRBD1 (6 bases). This CDR3 has 15 amino acids. With 8 bases removed from V and 1 base from J, the gap between germline ends came to 15 bases. The germline gives CDR1 LNHDA, CDR2 SQIVND (reference sequence). This CDR3 reads CASQSGRGSNQPQHF. The DNA for the CDR3 is TGTGCCAGTCAGTCCGGGAGGGGGAGCAATCAGCCCCAGCATTTT.

The V gene is TRBV27, the J gene TRBJ2-7; TRBD1 matches at 9 bases. Germline V gives CDR1 MNHEY, CDR2 SMNVEV (reference sequence). CDR3 size: 15 residues. After removal of 0 bases from V and 6 bases from J, the junction contained 6 bases not matched to a gene. Written as DNA, the CDR3 is TGTGCCAGCAGTTTATCTGGGACAGGGACGGGCGAGCAGTACTTC. It specifies CASSLSGTGTGEQYF.

CDR3 DNA: TGTGCCAGCTCACCGGCGTTTGAGGGGGCGCGAGGCTACACCTTC. This codes for CASSPAFEGARGYTF. The chain employs TRBV18 and TRBJ1-2; 7 bases match TRBD1. This CDR3 spans 15 amino acids. Germline trimming cut 3 bases from V and 8 bases from J; bases unmatched to any gene: 12. The germline V gene has CDR1 KGHSH and CDR2 LQKENI.

V and J are TRBV30 and TRBJ2-1, with a weak D call TRBD2 (5 bases). The V gene lost 2 bases and the J gene lost 9 bases, with 14 bases spanning the gap. CDR3 size: 13 residues. Germline V gives CDR1 GTSNPN, CDR2 SVGIG (reference sequence). The CDR3 loop reads CAWSSLREGEQFF. For the CDR3, the DNA is TGTGCCTGGAGTTCATTACGAGAGGGTGAGCAGTTCTTC.

The rearrangement uses TRBV4-3 and TRBJ2-1, with 8 positions matching TRBD2. V was pared by 0 bases and J by 3 bases, with 7 bases of the junction left unmatched. Germline V gives CDR1 LGHNA, CDR2 YSLEER. The CDR3 runs 17 residues. The CDR3 DNA follows: TGCGCCAGCAGCCAAGATCCAGCGGGAGCCTTCTACAATGAGCAGTTCTTC. It translates to CASSQDPAGAFYNEQFF.

The rearrangement joins TRBV5-1 to TRBJ2-7, with TRBD2 matching over 7 bases. V lost 4 bases, J lost 0 bases, and 7 bases stayed unmatched. This CDR3 contains 15 residues. Germline V gene data show CDR1 as SGHRS and CDR2 as YFSETQ. For the CDR3, the DNA is TGCGCCAGCAGCCGGGAGGCTAGGAACTCCTACGAGCAGTACTTC. Its protein is CASSREARNSYEQYF.

The chain joins TRBV2 to TRBJ2-2, with a possible D match to TRBD2 (6 bases). CDR3 length: 17 amino acids. Germline V gene sequence: CDR1 SNHLY, CDR2 FYNNEI. Trimming removed 6 bases from V and 0 bases from J, with 17 bases in between. CDR3 nucleotide sequence: TGTGCCAGCAGCGCCCGGCGGGGAATATCGAACACCGGGGAGCTGTTTTTT. The encoded protein is CASSARRGISNTGELFF.